Listed below are T cell receptor beta chains from one sample, sequenced in a study of breast tumors, draining lymph nodes, adjacent tissues. TCRdb re-derived calls from the multiplex PCR reads in MiXCR, one entry per CDR3 protein. The data hold over 200,000 distinct CDR3 sequences, with approximately 36% observed a single time. Material for sequencing was axillary lymph node tissue. These receptor sequences come from a female donor with breast cancer. Some clones in this sample may be carry-over from other donors' samples. CDR3s include the opening cysteine and the closing phenylalanine or tryptophan. The order of the fields is clone size, CDR3 length, J gene, D gene, V gene, CDR3 DNA, CDR3 protein. D genes are given only for firm matches. Size tells how often a clone was seen (once, few, many) or the class of an expanded clone, and some rows leave it out.

size: -
length: 14
J: TRBJ2-1
D: -
V: TRBV30
DNA: TGTGCCTGGAGTGTAACTATCACTAGAAACGAGCAGTTCTTC
CDR3: CAWSVTITRNEQFF

size: many
length: 15
J: TRBJ1-5
D: TRBD1
V: TRBV15
DNA: TGTGCCACCAGCATGACATCAGGGGGAAGTCAGCCCCAGCATTTT
CDR3: CATSMTSGGSQPQHF

size: many
length: 15
J: TRBJ1-2
D: TRBD1
V: TRBV6-6
DNA: TGTGCCAGCAGTCACCGGGACAGGGGGAACTATGGCTACACCTTC
CDR3: CASSHRDRGNYGYTF

size: -
length: 16
J: TRBJ2-5
D: TRBD2
V: TRBV5-1
DNA: TGCGCCAGCAGCTTGGGGGTAGCGGGAGCAACCGAGACCCAGTACTTC
CDR3: CASSLGVAGATETQYF

size: many
length: 11
J: TRBJ1-2
D: -
V: TRBV24-1
DNA: TGTGCCACCGAAAATAACTATGGCTACACCTTC
CDR3: CATENNYGYTF

size: many
length: 16
J: TRBJ2-1
D: -
V: TRBV6-2/TRBV6-3
DNA: TGTGCCAGCAGACAAAGGACTCCCGTGGGCTACAATGAGCAGTTCTTC
CDR3: CASRQRTPVGYNEQFF

size: -
length: 17
J: TRBJ2-6
D: TRBD1
V: TRBV29-1
DNA: TGCAGCATCGGGACAGGGGACGCTGCTGTTGGGGCCAACGTCCTGACTTTC
CDR3: CSIGTGDAAVGANVLTF

size: -
length: 15
J: TRBJ2-3
D: -
V: TRBV7-2
DNA: TGTGCCAGCAGCTTATGGACTCCGCGCACAGATACGCAGTATTTT
CDR3: CASSLWTPRTDTQYF

size: many
length: 18
J: TRBJ2-1
D: TRBD2
V: TRBV7-3
DNA: TGTGCCAGCAGCTTACAGCCCATCCTAGCGGGGGCCGACAATGAGCAGTTCTTC
CDR3: CASSLQPILAGADNEQFF

size: -
length: 14
J: TRBJ1-3
D: -
V: TRBV6-5
DNA: TGTGCCAGCCGAAGACGGACCTCTGGAAACACCATATATTTT
CDR3: CASRRRTSGNTIYF

size: few
length: 11
J: TRBJ2-1
D: -
V: TRBV11-3
DNA: TGTGCCAGCAGCTTTAGGGTTGAGCAGTTCTTC
CDR3: CASSFRVEQFF

size: many
length: 16
J: TRBJ2-2
D: TRBD2
V: TRBV20-1
DNA: TGCAGTGCTAGGCCCGGGACTAGCGGGACTACCGGGGAGCTGTTTTTT
CDR3: CSARPGTSGTTGELFF

size: few
length: 14
J: TRBJ1-2
D: TRBD1
V: TRBV6-5
DNA: TGTGCCAGCAGGCCAGGGGGTTCGAACTATGGCTACACCTTC
CDR3: CASRPGGSNYGYTF

size: many
length: 12
J: TRBJ2-5
D: -
V: TRBV6-5
DNA: TGTGCCAGCAATCGACGCGGGACAACCCAGTACTTC
CDR3: CASNRRGTTQYF

size: few
length: 16
J: TRBJ2-3
D: TRBD2
V: TRBV3-1
DNA: TGTGCCAGCAGCCATCACACTAGCGGGAGGGGGGATACGCAGTATTTT
CDR3: CASSHHTSGRGDTQYF

size: many
length: 15
J: TRBJ1-4
D: -
V: TRBV7-9
DNA: TGTGCCAGCAGCTTAGATTCCGGGATTAATGAAAAACTGTTTTTT
CDR3: CASSLDSGINEKLFF

size: medium-sized
length: 14
J: TRBJ1-5
D: -
V: TRBV15
DNA: TGTGCCACCAGCAGAGGAGGGGGATATCAGCCCCAGCATTTT
CDR3: CATSRGGGYQPQHF

size: -
length: 16
J: TRBJ2-5
D: TRBD2
V: TRBV2
DNA: TGTGCCAGCAGCTTTTCCCCTAGCGGGGGGATGAAGACCCAGTGCTTC
CDR3: CASSFSPSGGMKTQCF

size: -
length: 15
J: TRBJ1-5
D: TRBD1
V: TRBV11-2
DNA: TGTGCCAGCAGCTTAGGGCAGGGGGCGTCCTACGAGCAGCATTTT
CDR3: CASSLGQGASYEQHF

size: -
length: 14
J: TRBJ2-7
D: -
V: TRBV20-1
DNA: TGCAGTACCATTAAAACCGGTCTTACCTACGAGCAGTACTTC
CDR3: CSTIKTGLTYEQYF

size: many
length: 16
J: TRBJ2-2
D: TRBD1
V: TRBV7-3
DNA: TGTGCCAGCAGCTCCCGGACAGGGGCGAACACCGGGGAGCTGTTTTTT
CDR3: CASSSRTGANTGELFF

size: -
length: 13
J: TRBJ2-5
D: -
V: TRBV12-3/TRBV12-4
DNA: TGTGCCAGCAGCCTTTTCAAGGGGGAGACCCAGTACTTC
CDR3: CASSLFKGETQYF

size: -
length: 12
J: TRBJ2-7
D: -
V: TRBV20-1
DNA: TGCAGTGCCATGACGGGGGCGTACGAGCAGTACTTC
CDR3: CSAMTGAYEQYF

size: many
length: 12
J: TRBJ2-5
D: TRBD1
V: TRBV29-1
DNA: TGCAGCGTTAACAGGGGGCTGGAGACCCAGTACTTC
CDR3: CSVNRGLETQYF

size: many
length: 16
J: TRBJ2-2
D: TRBD1
V: TRBV6-6
DNA: TGTGCCAGCAGCAAGGACAGGGGCGCACAAACCGGGGAGCTGTTTTTT
CDR3: CASSKDRGAQTGELFF

size: many
length: 14
J: TRBJ1-3
D: -
V: TRBV30
DNA: TGTGCCTGGAGTAAACCGGGGTCCAGAAACACCATATATTTT
CDR3: CAWSKPGSRNTIYF

size: many
length: 15
J: TRBJ2-5
D: -
V: TRBV11-3
DNA: TGTGCCAGCAGCTTAGAAACCGGGCCCGGGGGGACCCAGTACTTC
CDR3: CASSLETGPGGTQYF

size: -
length: 16
J: TRBJ2-5
D: TRBD2
V: TRBV20-1
DNA: TGCAGTGCCACCAGTGATAGGGCTAGCGGGAGGGAGACCCAGTACTTC
CDR3: CSATSDRASGRETQYF

size: -
length: 15
J: TRBJ1-6
D: TRBD1
V: TRBV28
DNA: TGTGCCAGCAGTCACGGACAGGGGGCGAGTTCACCCCTCCACTTT
CDR3: CASSHGQGASSPLHF

size: many
length: 13
J: TRBJ1-5
D: -
V: TRBV5-1
DNA: TGCGCCAGCAGCGCGGATGGCGGCCAGCCCCAGCATTTT
CDR3: CASSADGGQPQHF

size: many
length: 17
J: TRBJ1-2
D: TRBD1
V: TRBV5-6
DNA: TGTGCCAGCAGCTCAACCAGAGACAGGGCGTCGGACTATGGCTACACCTTC
CDR3: CASSSTRDRASDYGYTF

size: many
length: 16
J: TRBJ2-3
D: -
V: TRBV24-1
DNA: TGTGCCACCAGTGATCCCCTCGGGGTGAACACAGATACGCAGTATTTT
CDR3: CATSDPLGVNTDTQYF

size: -
length: 14
J: TRBJ2-6
D: -
V: TRBV10-3
DNA: TGTGCCATCAGCCCAGGGACTGGGGCCAACGTCCTGACTTTC
CDR3: CAISPGTGANVLTF

size: -
length: 12
J: TRBJ2-3
D: -
V: TRBV15
DNA: TGTGCCCCCAGCGGCCGCACAGATACGCAGTATTTT
CDR3: CAPSGRTDTQYF

size: many
length: 14
J: TRBJ2-7
D: -
V: TRBV5-4
DNA: TGTGCCAGCAGCTTGGATCCGGGCACCGGCGAGCAGTACTTC
CDR3: CASSLDPGTGEQYF

size: -
length: 14
J: TRBJ1-4
D: -
V: TRBV7-9
DNA: TGTGCCAGTAGCTGGGACTTACTCAATGAAAAACTGTTTTTT
CDR3: CASSWDLLNEKLFF

size: few
length: 15
J: TRBJ2-5
D: TRBD1
V: TRBV24-1
DNA: TGTGCCACCAGTGCCTGGACAGGGAAGGTTGAGACCCAGTACTTC
CDR3: CATSAWTGKVETQYF

size: many
length: 13
J: TRBJ1-3
D: -
V: TRBV5-1
DNA: TGCGCCAGCAGTCGGTTCTCTGGAAACACCATATATTTT
CDR3: CASSRFSGNTIYF

size: many
length: 13
J: TRBJ2-5
D: TRBD2
V: TRBV20-1
DNA: TGCAGTGGGACTAGCGGGGTTCTGGAGACCCAGTACTTC
CDR3: CSGTSGVLETQYF

size: many
length: 13
J: TRBJ1-2
D: TRBD1
V: TRBV29-1
DNA: TGCAGCGTTGAACGGTCAGGGGGCCTTGGCTACACCTTC
CDR3: CSVERSGGLGYTF

size: many
length: 13
J: TRBJ1-3
D: -
V: TRBV4-1
DNA: TGCGCCAGCAGCCAAACTCGAGGAAACACCATATATTTT
CDR3: CASSQTRGNTIYF

size: many
length: 13
J: TRBJ2-7
D: -
V: TRBV2
DNA: TGTGCCAGCAGTGCGACTAGAACCTACGAGCAGTACTTC
CDR3: CASSATRTYEQYF

size: many
length: 13
J: TRBJ2-1
D: TRBD2
V: TRBV20-1
DNA: TGCAGTGCACCCCGAGCGGGGGGGGGCGAGCAGTTCTTC
CDR3: CSAPRAGGGEQFF

size: -
length: 10
J: TRBJ1-1
D: -
V: TRBV29-1
DNA: TGCAGCGTTATGAACACTGAAGCTTTCTTT
CDR3: CSVMNTEAFF

size: few
length: 16
J: TRBJ2-5
D: TRBD1
V: TRBV5-1
DNA: TGCGCCAGCAGCTCAGGACAGGGTTGGACCCAAGAGACCCAGTACTTC
CDR3: CASSSGQGWTQETQYF

size: many
length: 14
J: TRBJ2-7
D: -
V: TRBV5-5
DNA: TGTGCCAGCAGCTTGGTCCAGGGAAGGCACGAGCAGTACTTC
CDR3: CASSLVQGRHEQYF

size: many
length: 15
J: TRBJ1-4
D: -
V: TRBV7-3
DNA: TGTGCCAGCAGACCTCCGGGATCAACTAATGAAAAACTGTTTTTT
CDR3: CASRPPGSTNEKLFF

size: once
length: 16
J: TRBJ2-3
D: TRBD2
V: TRBV7-6
DNA: TGTGCCAGCAGCTTAGGTTGGGGACTACTCACAGATACGCAGTATTTT
CDR3: CASSLGWGLLTDTQYF

size: many
length: 12
J: TRBJ1-5
D: -
V: TRBV5-5
DNA: TGTGCCAGCAGCTTAACGGGTCAGCCCCAGCATTTT
CDR3: CASSLTGQPQHF

size: many
length: 15
J: TRBJ1-3
D: TRBD1
V: TRBV5-1
DNA: TGCGCCAGCAGCTCCACAGGGGAGAGTGGAAACACCATATATTTT
CDR3: CASSSTGESGNTIYF

size: -
length: 18
J: TRBJ2-2
D: TRBD2
V: TRBV5-6
DNA: TGTGCCAGCAGCTCGACTAGCGGGAGGAAATCGAACACCGGGGAGCTGTTTTTT
CDR3: CASSSTSGRKSNTGELFF

size: many
length: 16
J: TRBJ1-5
D: TRBD1
V: TRBV12-3/TRBV12-4
DNA: TGTGCCAGCAGCAGGACAGGCCGAGGTGGCAATCAGCCCCAGCATTTT
CDR3: CASSRTGRGGNQPQHF

size: many
length: 11
J: TRBJ2-7
D: TRBD1
V: TRBV24-1
DNA: TGTGCCACCAGCCAGGGGGACGAGCAGTACTTC
CDR3: CATSQGDEQYF

size: -
length: 15
J: TRBJ2-6
D: -
V: TRBV7-8
DNA: TGTGCCAGCAGCTTAGGGGTACCTGGGGCCAACGTCCTGACTTTC
CDR3: CASSLGVPGANVLTF